The clone carrying this T cell receptor beta chain is labeled medium-sized based on frequency. What it binds is not known. This sample stems from a study of CXCR3-negative and CXCR3-positive naive CD8 T cells. Background on the study: With about 1.5 +/- 0.3 million reads per library, the TRB reads numbered about 135 million in total. Study-wide findings and caveats: Fresh PBMCs were used in most assays, and CXCR3 expression partially decreased after cryopreservation.

The CDR3 has 16 amino acids. Germline V gives CDR1 MGHRA, CDR2 YSYEKL. UMI labels and 5' RACE were used to prepare the TRB cDNA libraries. No DNA is given; TCRdb re-called the 5' RACE reads and lists each CDR3 protein once. The table lists approximately 26,000 distinct CDR3 sequences, with about 2.7% in the top ten. The material sequenced was naive CXCR3- CD8+ T cells from blood. Indicated subset: CD45RO-CCR7+CD27+CD95- naive CD8+ T cells lacking CXCR3 (TNR3-). The receptor was isolated from a human donor in good health. Some clones in this sample may be carry-over from other donors' samples. This sequence joins TRBV4-1 and TRBJ2-1; checking the TCRdb D call of TRBD2 is not possible without DNA. CDR3 in amino acids: CASSQIAGGFYNEQFF.